This T cell receptor beta chain comes out of a study of metastatic and nonmetastatic thyroid tumors. The sample holds many counts of this clone. Germline CDR1 reads SNHLY; CDR2 reads FYNNEI. The CDR3 contains 15 residues. J lost 6 bases, V lost 4 bases, and 6 bases had no gene match. Among the patients, none had received any treatment before thyroid surgery. MiXCR reprocessed the PCR reads for TCRdb. The data contain tens of thousands of clones, 17% of them singletons. Specimen: blood. This TCR derives from a male donor with papillary thyroid cancer or a benign thyroid nodule (not recorded which). Some clones in this sample may be carry-over from other donors' samples. The chain couples TRBV2 to TRBJ2-1; 10 bases fit TRBD2. The CDR3 here is CASSVSAGGLNEQFF. Written as DNA, the CDR3 is TGTGCCAGCAGTGTGTCAGCGGGGGGGCTCAATGAGCAGTTCTTC.